This TCR beta chain was recovered during a study of beta chain features in type 1 diabetes. This clone has only a few counts. The antigen remains undetermined. Points from the study as a whole: Fewer junction insertions and more nucleotide deletions appeared in type 1 diabetes patients. Researchers reported that naive, central memory and Treg TCRB repertoires appeared more similar in patients than in healthy donors.

Every bit of the isolated RNA underwent reverse transcription, so sequencing read expressed TCRB transcripts. Sequenced by immunoSEQ multiplex PCR; TCRdb stores in-frame clones only, minus some. The sample includes about 220,000 clones, roughly a tenth of them seen just once. In germline, CDR1 is LGHNA, CDR2 YSLEER. Deletions cut 3 bases from V and 4 bases from J, with 11 bases between. This CDR3 comprises 14 residues. The V call is TRBV4-3, the J call TRBJ2-3; D call uncertain. This receptor was obtained from a man between 18 and 29 years old in good health. Sample: central memory CD4+ T cells from blood. CDR3 nucleotides: TGCGCCAGCAGCCATCCCGGACCCCCAGATACGCAGTATTTT. Protein sequence: CASSHPGPPDTQYF.